Listed below are T cell receptor beta chains from one sample, sequenced in a study of T cells expressing NK-cell markers. Using the 5' RACE reads, TCRdb records one entry per CDR3 protein without DNA. Its listing shows 250,000 to 300,000 distinct CDR3 sequences. Specimen: blood T cells: a sorted CD56 or NKG2C T cell subset, CD4+ or CD8+ T cells, or bulk PBMC T cells (not recorded which). These receptors came from a man aged 18 to 35 in good health. The CDR3 runs from the conserved cysteine through the conserved F or W. Each record gives: V gene, J gene, CDR3 protein.

>TRBV12-3/TRBV12-4|TRBJ2-5
CASSLGGRHGKTQYF
>TRBV5-5|TRBJ2-2
CASSLSPNGELFF
>TRBV6-1|TRBJ2-1
CASSERLAGGNEQFF
>TRBV5-1|TRBJ2-7
CASSMGILRYEQYF
>TRBV4-2|TRBJ2-2
CASSFGQDYNTGELFF
>TRBV11-3|TRBJ2-1
CASSLGAGVNEQFF
>TRBV7-3|TRBJ2-1
CASSLFRGDSKENEQFF
>TRBV20-1|TRBJ2-3
CSADTVDTQYF
>TRBV6-1|TRBJ2-1
CASWAGPAPYNEQFF
>TRBV19|TRBJ1-3
CASRSATGNTIYF
>TRBV15|TRBJ2-1
CATSGAGRQPYNEQFF
>TRBV20-1|TRBJ2-2
CSASPGGMSGELFF
>TRBV7-6|TRBJ2-3
CASSLQAAGGVTDTQYF
>TRBV12-3/TRBV12-4|TRBJ2-1
CASSLAGLGGEQFF
>TRBV9|TRBJ1-1
CASSVEAGGTEAFF
>TRBV4-2|TRBJ2-1
CASSQRLAGGLNNEQFF
>TRBV20-1|TRBJ2-7
CSASGGLAGYEQYF
>TRBV5-1|TRBJ2-1
CASSDMTSGSSYNEQFF
>TRBV6-5|TRBJ2-5
CASSYGGMTETQYF
>TRBV7-2|TRBJ1-1
CASSTGTVNEAFF
>TRBV20-1|TRBJ2-4
CSARTPGLLAKNIQYF
>TRBV10-3|TRBJ2-3
CAISLAGGPTDTQYF
>TRBV3-1|TRBJ1-4
CASTQGGIGEKLFF
>TRBV19|TRBJ1-5
CASSRLWDSGNQPQHF
>TRBV20-1|TRBJ2-7
CSAQPGTGTSYEQYF
>TRBV10-2|TRBJ1-5
CASSESLYSNQPQHF
>TRBV20-1|TRBJ2-3
CSARVLAGYTDTQYF
>TRBV12-3/TRBV12-4|TRBJ2-5
CASSAAIEDLGTQYF
>TRBV2|TRBJ2-1
CASSEGTGKNEQFF
>TRBV4-2|TRBJ2-3
CASSQDGTTTDTQYF
>TRBV29-1|TRBJ2-2
CSTVVGGSGGELFF
>TRBV12-3/TRBV12-4|TRBJ1-5
CASSPDILKGKDQPQHF
>TRBV5-6|TRBJ2-1
CASSLDTGVQFF
>TRBV29-1|TRBJ2-5
CSASTLETQYF
>TRBV21-1|TRBJ1-2
CASSKAPNWDLYGYTF
>TRBV11-3|TRBJ2-3
CASSNNLGDTQYF
>TRBV5-1|TRBJ2-3
CASSESGSADTQYF
>TRBV29-1|TRBJ2-5
CSGRDREIETQYF
>TRBV10-3|TRBJ1-5
CAISGQEDQPQHF
>TRBV24-1|TRBJ2-3
CATSDGLAGGADTQYF
>TRBV24-1|TRBJ2-1
CATSDQDLRSYNEQFF
>TRBV6-1|TRBJ2-5
CASIRTGEETQYF
>TRBV6-1|TRBJ2-1
CASGSWGLADNEQFF
>TRBV7-9|TRBJ1-4
CASSSFGDRTNEKLFF
>TRBV6-1|TRBJ2-5
CASNQGEETQYF
>TRBV11-2|TRBJ1-2
CASSLAPSDYGYTF
>TRBV25-1|TRBJ2-1
CASRDRAEQFF
>TRBV20-1|TRBJ1-5
CSVPQRDSNQPQHF
>TRBV28|TRBJ2-7
CASRGWHQGSYEQYF
>TRBV3-1|TRBJ2-5
CASSQMQGVKETQYF
>TRBV6-1|TRBJ2-2
CASSESSPDRSTGELFF
>TRBV7-8|TRBJ1-5
CASSRDRPNQPQHF
>TRBV18|TRBJ2-1
CASSRAGQGIYNEQFF
>TRBV30|TRBJ1-1
CAWIRERTEAFF
>TRBV20-1|TRBJ2-7
CSAWGTSETYEQYF
>TRBV6-5|TRBJ2-1
CASSYSSGRGNEQFF
>TRBV29-1|TRBJ2-6
CSVTSTGANVLTF